This T cell receptor beta chain was identified during a study of memory CD4+ T cells and cytomegalovirus serostatus. Whole-study context: This sample comes from healthy Belgian adults, under 10 CMV seropositive, 20 to 25 seronegative.

Data came from immunoSEQ multiplex PCR; TCRdb stores just in-frame clones and leaves some out. This sample carries 40,000 to 60,000 clones, approximately 78% of them seen once, and the ten largest clones take approximately 0.78%. Germline values: CDR1 SGHRS, CDR2 YFSETQ. Between the trimmed V and J ends, which lost 4 bases and 9 bases, there was a span of 14 bases. This CDR3 spans 14 amino acids. Study-level points and caveats: Median bootstrapped AUC for CMV status was just under 0.97 originally, roughly 0.92 US-trained. Of 150 to 200 reported CMV TCRbeta sequences, roughly 67 were found in memory CD4+ repertoires. The CMV-associated TCR signature appears largely within the CD4+ memory repertoire.

A remark on this clone: Its matching antigen is unknown.

Single viable CD3+CD4+CD8-CD45RO+ cells were sorted as the memory CD4+ T cells. The chain combines TRBV5-1 with TRBJ1-6; weak D call: TRBD1 (6 bases). The sample consisted of memory CD4+ T cells from blood. The receptor was isolated from an adult in good health and CMV-seronegative. The CDR3 DNA follows: TGCGCCAGCAGCCCCGAGGGGGGCGGTTCACCCCTCCACTTT. Translated, it gives CASSPEGGGSPLHF.